This T cell receptor (beta chain) was found in a study of preoperative IRX-2 immunotherapy in early breast cancer (dated by TCRdb to about 2019). The treatment or condition label, read with the paper, signifies: preoperative locoregional IRX-2 cytokine immunotherapy. The samples were obtained from a phase Ib study that tested preoperative, locoregional IRX-2 cytokine immunotherapy designed to prime immune responses. The donors were early-stage breast cancer patients who were given IRX-2 prior to surgery. Its CDR3 holds 15 amino acids, cysteine through phenylalanine. Only the CDR3 DNA stays, 45 bases, in frame from base 1. Based on the germline V gene, the CDR1 and CDR2 sequences are SGHAT and FQNNGV. A distance of 21 bases separates the germline ends of V and J, which lose 6 bases and 7 bases respectively. Library preparation was by the immunoSEQ multiplex PCR assay. Not all clones reach the TCRdb copy of this immuneACCESS table, which keeps in-frame sequences only. Checked studies attribute under half of the gap to unresolved V genes and leave the rest unexplained. This sample lists around 62,000 clones; approximately 93% were detected once. The ten largest clonotypes hold roughly 1.5% of the sample.

Note on this clone: The antigen this receptor binds is unknown. No base-level quality is on record; no much larger clone is a single base apart.

This receptor was identified in a human donor with breast cancer. Sampling took place from a patient treated with IRX-2 immunotherapy. The rearranged chain carries TRBV11-2 and TRBJ2-5; the D gene is perhaps TRBD1, from 7 matching bases. The DNA is TGTGCCAGCAGACTTGACAGGGAGGAATGGAGGACCCAGTACTTC. Its translation reads: CASRLDREEWRTQYF.